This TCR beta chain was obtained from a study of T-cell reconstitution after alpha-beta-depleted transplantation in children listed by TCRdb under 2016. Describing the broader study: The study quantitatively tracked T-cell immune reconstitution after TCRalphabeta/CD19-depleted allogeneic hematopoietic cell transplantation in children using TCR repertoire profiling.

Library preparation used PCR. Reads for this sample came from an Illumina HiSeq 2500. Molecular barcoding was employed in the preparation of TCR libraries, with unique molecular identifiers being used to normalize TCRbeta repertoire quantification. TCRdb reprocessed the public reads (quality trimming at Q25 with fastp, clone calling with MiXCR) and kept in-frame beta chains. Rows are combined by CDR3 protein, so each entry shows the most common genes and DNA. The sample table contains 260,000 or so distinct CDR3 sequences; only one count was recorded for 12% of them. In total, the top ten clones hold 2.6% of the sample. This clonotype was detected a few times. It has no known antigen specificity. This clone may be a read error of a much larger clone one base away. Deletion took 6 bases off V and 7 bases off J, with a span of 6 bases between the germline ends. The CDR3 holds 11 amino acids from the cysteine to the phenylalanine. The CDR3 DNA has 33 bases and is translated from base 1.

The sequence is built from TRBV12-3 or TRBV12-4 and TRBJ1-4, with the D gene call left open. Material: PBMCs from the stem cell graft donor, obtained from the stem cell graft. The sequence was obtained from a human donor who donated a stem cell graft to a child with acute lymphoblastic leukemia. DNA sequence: TGTGCCAGCAGATTTGGTGAAAAACTGTTTTTT. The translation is CASRFGEKLFF.